Detailed here is one T cell receptor beta chain. These data are taken from a study of blood T cell repertoires in COVID-19. Overall study context: COVID-19 samples, acute and convalescent, were from the United States, Italy and Spain. From T cells, B-cell-depleted T cells, or PBMCs came the material, which was cDNA or gDNA.

Membership in each cohort depended on participant-reported clinical history. Original processing methods: Reference gene primer amplification gave nucleated cell count estimates. The data were produced by immunoSEQ multiplex PCR, yet TCRdb's version contains in-frame clones alone and is incomplete. D and trimming were read from the DNA, whereas the V and J calls and clone size are those reported in that table. The sample yields fewer than 350,000 clones, 80% to 90% seen once. The CDR3 is made up of 15 amino acids. V lost 6 bases and J 2 bases, leaving 16 bases between the germline ends. CDR1 is LNHDA and CDR2 is SQIVND in the germline V gene (reference sequence).

Material: PBMCs or T cells enriched from blood (not recorded which). This chain connects TRBV19 to TRBJ1-1, with D possibly matching TRBD1 (6 bases). This sequence was found in a middle-aged woman with acute COVID-19. The CDR3 DNA reads as TGTGCCAGTAGAATAAGGGGGTCCCCTAACACTGAAGCTTTCTTT. It is translated as CASRIRGSPNTEAFF.